What follows are 5 T cell receptor beta chains derived from one specimen sequenced in a study of PD-1 blockade in classical Hodgkin lymphoma. Every patient was affected by relapse after autologous stem cell transplantation, while exposure to brentuximab vedotin was not uniform. The assay was immunoSEQ multiplex PCR, and TCRdb's table has in-frame clones only and misses some. Among fewer than 55,000 clones listed, around nine tenths were seen once. Sequencing was performed on peripheral blood mononuclear cells (PBMCs), taken at baseline. The origin of the receptors is a human donor with classical Hodgkin lymphoma.

The CDR3 DNA sequence: TGTGCCAGCAGCCCAAGTAGAGTGGCAGGGCCCGATACTAACACAGATACGCAGTATTTT. Its translation is CASSPSRVAGPDTNTDTQYF. The rearrangement joins TRBV28 to TRBJ2-3; a possible D gene is TRBD1 (5 bases). The germline V gene encodes CDR1 MDHEN and CDR2 SYDVKM. Trimming removed 6 bases from V and 2 bases from J, with 30 bases in between. CDR3 length: 20 residues.

The CDR3 DNA reads as TGCAGCGTGAGGGGGGCAGGGGGCAAAGATGGCTACACCTTC. It translates to CSVRGAGGKDGYTF. This sequence joins TRBV29-1 and TRBJ1-2; TRBD1 matches at 8 bases. The CDR3 extends over 14 amino acids. With 6 bases clipped from V and 6 bases from J, the junction kept 12 bases outside the gene matches. CDR1 SQVTM and CDR2 ANQGSEA come from the germline V gene.

The genes are TRBV28 and TRBJ1-2, with D uncertain. The CDR3 extends over 14 amino acids. Trimming left V 2 bases short and J 6 bases short, with 13 bases between. Germline CDR1 and CDR2: MDHEN and SYDVKM. This CDR3 is CASSLRGSRDGYTF. The CDR3 DNA reads as TGTGCCAGCAGTTTACGGGGTTCCCGGGATGGCTACACCTTC.

Only a few counts were recorded for this clone. The chain uses TRBV4-1 and TRBJ1-2; D is perhaps TRBD1 (6 bases). V was pared by 1 base and J by 6 bases, with 12 bases between. Germline CDR1 MGHRA, CDR2 YSYEKL. This CDR3 contains 14 residues. CDR3 sequence: CASSQVGDMDGYTF. For the CDR3, the DNA is TGCGCCAGCAGCCAAGTCGGGGACATGGATGGCTACACCTTC.

This chain joins TRBV14 and TRBJ2-1; the D gene is possibly TRBD1 (8 bases). Germline V gene data show CDR1 as SGHDN and CDR2 as FVKESK. The CDR3 consists of 18 residues. V was cut by 1 base and J by 7 bases, with 23 bases left in between. This chain's CDR3 is CASSQVPGGRGPLNEQFF. DNA of the CDR3: TGTGCCAGCAGCCAAGTCCCGGGGGGCAGGGGGCCCCTTAATGAGCAGTTCTTC.